One and the same sample provided the 7 T cell receptor beta chains below, sequenced in a study of cytotoxic CD8 clonotypes in ibrutinib-treated CLL. Using immunoSEQ multiplex PCR, the repertoire was profiled, and TCRdb retains in-frame clones only, with some absent. This table holds just over 200,000 clones, roughly 65% found once. Here the sequenced sample was PBMCs, taken after 12 months of ibrutinib treatment. Receptors were obtained from a human donor with chronic lymphocytic leukemia.

This clone was observed a few times. The chain is built from TRBV5-1 and TRBJ2-7; D perhaps matches TRBD1 (6 bases). Germline V gives CDR1 SGHRS, CDR2 YFSETQ. The ends were cut back, 6 bases at V and 3 bases at J, with 19 bases in the middle. CDR3 size: 15 residues. CDR3 coding DNA: TGCGCCAGCACCCCCGGCTCAGGGGTGATCTACGAGCAGTACTTC. This codes for CASTPGSGVIYEQYF. Together with reference TRBV5-1 and TRBJ2-7, the CDR3 gives the full variable domain: KAGVTQTPRYLIKTRGQQVTLSCSPISGHRSVSWYQQTPGQGLQFLFEYFSETQRNKGNFPGRFSGRQFSNSRSEMNVSTLELGDSALYLCASTPGSGVIYEQYFGPGTRLTVT.

The chain joins TRBV2 to TRBJ1-5, with 10 bases aligning to TRBD1. J lost 3 bases, V lost 3 bases, and 5 bases had no gene match. Germline V gene sequence: CDR1 SNHLY, CDR2 FYNNEI. The CDR3 is made up of 16 amino acids. This chain's CDR3 is CASSDGTGVINQPQHF. CDR3 sequence (DNA): TGTGCCAGCAGTGACGGGACAGGGGTCATCAATCAGCCCCAGCATTTT.

This chain uses TRBV30 with TRBJ1-1; a possible D gene is TRBD1 (5 bases). The CDR3 consists of 12 residues. Trimming left V 2 bases short and J 6 bases short, with 10 bases between. CDR1 and CDR2 (germline): GTSNPN, SVGIG (reference sequence). This CDR3 is CAWSQGYPEAFF. The CDR3 DNA sequence: TGTGCCTGGAGTCAGGGATATCCTGAAGCTTTCTTT.

This clone came up a few times. This chain joins TRBV28 and TRBJ1-5; D gene uncertain. Germline CDR1 is MDHEN and CDR2 is SYDVKM. The CDR3 is made up of 14 amino acids. Trimming shortened V by 6 bases and J by 5 bases, and 14 bases separated the two germline ends. The CDR3 DNA sequence: TGTGCCAGCAGCCCTTCCTCAGGACATCAGCCCCAGCATTTT. Translated, it gives CASSPSSGHQPQHF.

The genes are TRBV9 and TRBJ1-3; D not resolved. The ends were cut back, 7 bases at V and 1 base at J, with 6 bases in the middle. The CDR3 spans 12 residues. From germline, CDR1 is SGDLS and CDR2 YYNGEE. The CDR3 protein is CASGDSGNTIYF. The CDR3, as DNA: TGTGCCAGCGGGGATTCTGGAAACACCATATATTTT.

The genes are TRBV28 and TRBJ1-2; maybe TRBD1 (5 bases). Germline V gene sequence: CDR1 MDHEN, CDR2 SYDVKM. V lost 10 bases to trimming and J lost 2 bases, with 20 bases between them. CDR3 length: 15 amino acids. CDR3 protein: CATIPSGGRNYGYTF. Written as DNA, the CDR3 is TGTGCCACCATCCCTAGTGGGGGACGAAACTATGGCTACACCTTC.

This clone was observed a few times. V is TRBV5-1 and J is TRBJ2-3; D assignment may be TRBD1 or TRBD2 (5 bases each). Germline V CDR1 and CDR2: SGHRS, YFSETQ. This CDR3 is built from 15 residues. The germline V and J ends were trimmed by 1 base and 2 bases, with 11 bases remaining between them. CDR3 in amino acids: CASSLLGDHTDTQYF. CDR3 nucleotide sequence: TGCGCCAGCAGCTTGTTAGGGGACCACACAGATACGCAGTATTTT.